The clone carrying this TCR beta chain came up many times. Its antigen remains unidentified. Gene names are mouse gene names. The read stops 4 residues short of the end of the CDR3; the missing end is completed from the germline J gene. After isolation, RNA underwent reverse transcription to generate cDNA as the sequencing template. The table came from immunoSEQ multiplex PCR; TCRdb's copy has only in-frame clones and leaves some out. The data show roughly 260,000 clones, with none appearing a single time. Cell sorting was performed on pooled cutaneous lymph node cells with CD4, CD8alpha, NKG2D, NKG2ACE and other markers. This record belongs to a study of CD8+ T cells in alopecia areata. At the level of the study: The graft donors were approximately 6-12-month-old C3H/HeJ mice with spontaneous alopecia, and their skin went to roughly 6-11-week-old female C3H/HeJ mice.

Study findings and constraints: Scalp repertoires also include resident alphabeta T cells from normal skin. In lesional scalp, particularly from alopecia totalis/universalis, clonality was higher than in normal scalp. TCR sharing was clearer in mice than between patients, perhaps partly owing to patient HLA diversity.

In germline, CDR1 is FNHDT, CDR2 SITEND (reference sequence). Trimming removed 5 bases from V and 1 base from J; junction bases left unmatched: 3. This CDR3 is built from 14 residues. This sequence joins TRBV19 and TRBJ1-2, with 9 bases lining up with TRBD1. Sequencing was performed on CD4+ T cells sorted from a lymph node. This receptor was identified in a C3H/HeJ mouse with alopecia areata. These mice share the MHC haplotype H2-k. CDR3 bases read: TGTGCCAGCAGAGACAGGGGGAAAAACTCC. Protein: CASRDRGKNS. The full CDR3 reads CASRDRGKNSDYTF.